The source of this T cell receptor (beta chain) is a study of Ad26.COV2.S vaccination and SARS-CoV-2 variants. Study context: In the study, Ad26.COV2.S was injected intramuscularly once, or twice 56 days apart.

CDR1 PRHDT and CDR2 FYEKMQ come from the germline V gene (reference sequence). The length of the CDR3 is 13 residues. J was trimmed by 2 bases and V by 6 bases; bases with no gene match: 2. This clone appeared a few times. The antigen is unknown. Clones were read by immunoSEQ multiplex PCR, and TCRdb kept only the in-frame ones, dropping some. The data hold more than 300,000 clones, with 75% to 90% observed a single time. Treatment of the sample: roughly 18 received Ad26.COV2.S at low or high dose, single or two shots; 5 received placebo; per-sample allocation not given. Following the first vaccine or placebo injection, samples were taken on day 63. Study-wide results and limits: Spike-specific TCR breadth in vaccine recipients exceeded that seen in placebo recipients. In vaccinated individuals, spike-specific CD8+ and CD4+ T cell responses reportedly displayed substantial breadth. Estimates derived from TCR breadth and depth analyses may have underestimated total T cell responses.

This rearrangement joins TRBV13 to TRBJ1-1, with TRBD1 matching 8 bases. The input for sequencing was peripheral blood, taken in a trial of Ad26.COV2.S vaccine versus placebo. The receptor comes from a person aged 18 to 65 who received the Ad26.COV2.S COVID-19 vaccine or a placebo. DNA of the CDR3: TGTGCCAGCAGGACAGGGGTAAACACTGAAGCTTTCTTT. Protein: CASRTGVNTEAFF.